These 9 T cell receptor beta chains were all obtained from the same sample, sequenced in a study of blood T cell repertoires in COVID-19. TCRdb's table, derived via immunoSEQ multiplex PCR, lists solely in-frame clones and lacks some. The table has about 200,000 clones, around 83% seen once. Sequences were obtained from peripheral blood. The source of these receptors is a woman aged 45 to 65 with COVID-19, enrolled during active disease.

This clone was seen once. CDR3: CASSSWTGSSYEQYV. CDR3 coding DNA: TGTGCCAGCAGCTCGTGGACAGGTTCGTCCTACGAGCAGTACGTC. The chain links TRBV11-2 to TRBJ2-7, with 7 bases aligning to TRBD1. The length of the CDR3 is 15 residues. The V gene end was trimmed by 4 bases and the J gene end by 1 base; junction bases not matched to a gene: 7. In germline, CDR1 is SGHAT, CDR2 FQNNGV.

This clone occurred a few times. The chain is built from TRBV7-8 and TRBJ2-7; 8 nucleotides match TRBD1. J lost 5 bases, V lost 4 bases, and 4 bases had no gene match. In germline, CDR1 is SGHVS, CDR2 FQNEAQ. The CDR3 is 13 amino acids. In DNA, the CDR3 is TGTGCCAGCAGCTCCAGACAGGGGAACGAGCAGTACGTC. Translating gives CASSSRQGNEQYV.

This chain uses TRBV28 with TRBJ2-1; 11 bases match TRBD1. The CDR3 is 16 residues long. J was trimmed by 7 bases and V by 2 bases; bases with no gene match: 7. Germline V CDR1 and CDR2: MDHEN, SYDVKM. DNA of the CDR3: TGTGCCAGCAGTTTAACCGGGACAGGGGGAGGGAATGAGCAGTTCTTC. It translates to CASSLTGTGGGNEQFF.

The gene calls are TRBV30 and TRBJ2-3, with TRBD2 as a possible D gene (6 bases). The CDR3 has 15 amino acids. Germline loops: CDR1 GTSNPN, CDR2 SVGIG (reference sequence). V was clipped by 5 bases and J by 2 bases, with 17 bases between them. The CDR3 sequence: CAWVGGGDLTDTQYF. CDR3 sequence (DNA): TGTGCCTGGGTAGGTGGAGGGGACCTCACAGATACGCAGTATTTT.

The genes are TRBV10-3 and TRBJ1-1; D unclear. CDR1 is ENHRY, CDR2 SYGVKD, per germline. The V gene lost 5 bases and the J gene lost 1 base, with 8 bases spanning the gap. The CDR3 has 13 amino acids. This chain's CDR3 is CAISPSQNTEAFF. Written as DNA, the CDR3 is TGTGCCATCAGTCCCTCACAGAACACTGAAGCTTTCTTT.

This chain uses TRBV5-1 with TRBJ2-1; 11 nucleotides line up with TRBD2. Germline loops: CDR1 SGHRS, CDR2 YFSETQ. The CDR3 is 17 amino acids. Germline trimming cut 4 bases from V and 2 bases from J; bases unmatched to any gene: 8. The CDR3 reads CASSIRLAGGTYNEQFF. CDR3 nucleotides: TGCGCCAGCAGCATCCGGCTAGCGGGGGGCACCTACAATGAGCAGTTCTTC.

The rearrangement links TRBV5-5 to TRBJ1-1; perhaps TRBD1 as D (5 bases). With 3 bases removed from V and 0 bases from J, the gap between germline ends came to 9 bases. CDR3 length equals 14 residues. The germline V gene has CDR1 SGHKS and CDR2 YYEKEE (reference sequence). CDR3 residues: CASSSGALNTEAFF. DNA of the CDR3: TGTGCCAGCAGCTCTGGGGCCTTGAACACTGAAGCTTTCTTT.

The gene calls are TRBV24-1 and TRBJ1-5, with 9 nucleotides matching TRBD1. Germline V CDR1 and CDR2: KGHDR, SFDVKD. The V and J ends lost 4 bases and 6 bases, in that order; junction bases with no gene match: 9. This CDR3 has 16 residues. The CDR3 loop is CATSEAGTGLGQPQHF. In nucleotides, the CDR3 is TGTGCCACCAGTGAGGCCGGGACAGGGTTGGGTCAGCCCCAGCATTTT.

This clone is a singleton in its sample. The rearrangement links TRBV3-1 (or the pseudogene TRBV3-2) to TRBJ2-2; 8 bases are shared with TRBD2. The CDR3 is made up of 18 amino acids. V was clipped by 4 bases and J by 1 base; unmatched bases: 11. Germline lookup yields CDR1 LGHDT and CDR2 YNNKEL (reference sequence). The CDR3 coding sequence is TGTGCCAGCAGCCCTAGACCCCTTAGCGGGGTGAACACCGGGGAGCTGTTTTTT. This codes for CASSPRPLSGVNTGELFF.